In this sample, the clone carrying this T cell receptor beta chain turned up a few times. This specimen belongs to a study of cytomegalovirus exposure and HLA in healthy donors. Study-wide background: Researchers found that about 82% of about 400 genotyped donors fell within the Caucasian-associated ancestry cluster.

Looked up from germline, CDR1 is SGDLS and CDR2 is YYNGEE. The CDR3 is made up of 14 amino acids. Trimming pared 0 bases from V and 3 bases from J, leaving 6 bases between. The study ran its PCR with 60 Vbeta and 13 Jbeta primers. This table comes from immunoSEQ multiplex PCR, and its TCRdb copy is limited to in-frame clones, with some not included. This sample has 50,000 to 60,000 clones, with roughly 81% found just once. Donors in the study were healthy people who gave bone marrow. At collection, donors were nominally healthy, but unrecorded immune exposures were probable. The V call is TRBV9, the J call TRBJ2-2, with no clear D. This TCR was sampled from a woman in her forties in good health and CMV-seropositive. What was sequenced was PBMCs. CDR3 in amino acids: CASSVVLHTGELFF. CDR3 DNA: TGTGCCAGCAGCGTAGTACTCCACACCGGGGAGCTGTTTTTT. Supplemented by reference TRBV9 and TRBJ2-2, the full variable domain reads DSGVTQTPKHLITATGQRVTLRCSPRSGDLSVYWYQQSLDQGLQFLIQYYNGEERAKGNILERFSAQQFPDLHSELNLSSLELGDSALYFCASSVVLHTGELFFGEGSRLTVL.